These T cell receptor beta chains were read from a single sample in a study of cytotoxic CD8 clonotypes in ibrutinib-treated CLL. Clones were read by immunoSEQ multiplex PCR, and TCRdb kept only the in-frame ones, dropping some. The data contain some 290,000 clones, more than 65% of them singletons. Source: PBMCs, taken before ibrutinib treatment. Every receptor here comes from a human donor with chronic lymphocytic leukemia. Each CDR3 is given with its conserved first and last residue.

j_gene,v_gene,CDR3aa
TRBJ1-1,TRBV4-2,CASSQDLAGGRTEAFF
TRBJ1-5,TRBV19,CASSATGGGQPQHF
TRBJ2-1,TRBV28,CASRPGAEGEGEQFF
TRBJ2-1,TRBV5-3,CARSSGQGAVYNEQFF
TRBJ2-7,TRBV27,CASSLPAPLAGASYEQYF
TRBJ2-1,TRBV7-9,CASSFLRDNEQFF
TRBJ2-4,TRBV27,CASSLGTSGNSPGDIQYF
TRBJ2-5,TRBV4-3,CASSHNQGFQETQYF
TRBJ2-7,TRBV4-2,CASSHTYDRGAGYEQYF
TRBJ2-1,TRBV5-1,CASSLVRAGYNEQFF
TRBJ1-4,TRBV10-3,CAISGGEKLFF
TRBJ2-7,TRBV4-3,CASSQEWDSLTYEQYF
TRBJ2-6,TRBV29-1,CSVYSSGANVLTF
TRBJ1-5,TRBV27,CASSYNRGGQPQHF
TRBJ1-2,TRBV12-2,CASRLVGMRIVVGYTF
TRBJ1-2,TRBV6-5,CASSSPLGYTF
TRBJ1-1,TRBV2,CASKTLGTGNTEAFF
TRBJ2-1,TRBV28,CASGSRSYNEQFF
TRBJ2-1,TRBV27,CASSLWGSPRNEQFF
TRBJ2-2,TRBV7-6,CASSLDVTNDPRELFF
TRBJ2-1,TRBV7-9,CASSHASGRINEQFF
TRBJ1-4,TRBV29-1,CSVNGQGGSNEKLFF
TRBJ1-4,TRBV5-5,CASSLEGSGEKLFF
TRBJ1-5,TRBV28,CASRRNREYLPQHF
TRBJ2-1,TRBV19,CASSTQDQYNEQFF
TRBJ2-7,TRBV4-2,CASSQIGVGGYEQYF
TRBJ2-1,TRBV13,CASRPHPGTGLNEQFF
TRBJ2-1,TRBV5-4,CASSLSGGRSYNEQFF
TRBJ2-2,TRBV9,CASIGNTGELFF
TRBJ1-5,TRBV18,CASSPDRVGQPQHF
TRBJ2-1,TRBV4-3,CASSQGQQVYSYNEQFF
TRBJ2-5,TRBV18,CASSPTLAAGEDQYF
TRBJ2-7,TRBV7-2,CASSSGLAETEQYF
TRBJ1-1,TRBV19,CASSKGPGNWNTEAFF
TRBJ1-4,TRBV7-7,CASSLSLGSEKLFF
TRBJ2-7,TRBV5-8,CASSLVPGGGYEQYF
TRBJ1-4,TRBV15,CATSSTGKGNEKLFF
TRBJ2-7,TRBV5-1,CASSLPSGSGEQYF
TRBJ1-1,TRBV2,CASSRWGSQAFF
TRBJ1-1,TRBV5-6,CASSLARWVGYEAFF